The 5 T cell receptor beta chains presented below share a single source sample, sequenced in a study of blood T cell repertoires in COVID-19. The protocol was immunoSEQ multiplex PCR, while the TCRdb copy is restricted to in-frame clones and leaves out a portion. The sample carries approximately 220,000 clones, approximately 88% recorded once. Sequenced input: peripheral blood. These receptors all stem from a man aged 35 to 55 with acute or convalescent COVID-19.

The chain is built from TRBV4-1 and TRBJ1-5, with a tentative D call TRBD1 (6 bases). Trimming shortened V by 1 base and J by 7 bases, and 17 bases separated the two germline ends. Germline V CDR1 and CDR2: MGHRA, YSYEKL. The CDR3 has 16 amino acids. The CDR3 nucleotides are TGCGCCAGCAGCCAAGCGGCCCAGGGGTCGGGACAGCCCCAGCATTTT. Translation gives CASSQAAQGSGQPQHF.

The sample holds a few counts of this clone. V gene TRBV9 combines with J gene TRBJ1-5; 8 bases fit TRBD1. The CDR3 is 14 amino acids. Unmatched junction bases numbered 5, after V lost 3 bases and J lost 6 bases. The germline V gene encodes CDR1 SGDLS and CDR2 YYNGEE. CDR3 nucleotides: TGTGCCAGCAGCGGAGCAGGGGGCAGTCAGCCCCAGCATTTT. This encodes CASSGAGGSQPQHF.

The chain joins TRBV9 to TRBJ2-1, with TRBD2 matching over 13 bases. Losses at the gene ends were 4 bases for V and 8 bases for J; bases not matched to a gene: 9. This CDR3 is 16 amino acids long. The germline CDR1 and CDR2 sequences are SGDLS and YYNGEE. CDR3 in amino acids: CASSPGLAGDFDEQFF. The CDR3 nucleotides are TGTGCCAGCAGCCCCGGACTAGCGGGAGACTTCGATGAGCAGTTCTTC. The entire variable domain, with the rest obtained from reference TRBV9 and TRBJ2-1, is as follows: DSGVTQTPKHLITATGQRVTLRCSPRSGDLSVYWYQQSLDQGLQFLIQYYNGEERAKGNILERFSAQQFPDLHSELNLSSLELGDSALYFCASSPGLAGDFDEQFFGPGTRLTVL.

The genes are TRBV6-1 and TRBJ1-6, with TRBD1 as a possible D gene (6 bases). The CDR3 has 16 amino acids. Germline V lookup: CDR1 MNHNS, CDR2 SASEGT. V gave up 4 bases and J gave up 10 bases, with 20 bases separating them. CDR3: CASSVRQELGGSPLHF. Here the CDR3 DNA reads TGTGCCAGCAGTGTACGACAGGAACTAGGGGGATCACCCCTCCACTTT.

The chain uses TRBV27 and TRBJ2-4; 8 bases are a match to TRBD1. In germline, CDR1 is MNHEY, CDR2 SMNVEV (reference sequence). The CDR3 has 17 amino acids. V shed 7 bases and J 1 base; nucleotides not matched to a gene: 12. The CDR3 spells CASTSSGTGTAKNIQYF. The CDR3 region has the DNA TGTGCCAGCACCTCTTCCGGGACAGGCACCGCCAAAAACATTCAGTACTTC.